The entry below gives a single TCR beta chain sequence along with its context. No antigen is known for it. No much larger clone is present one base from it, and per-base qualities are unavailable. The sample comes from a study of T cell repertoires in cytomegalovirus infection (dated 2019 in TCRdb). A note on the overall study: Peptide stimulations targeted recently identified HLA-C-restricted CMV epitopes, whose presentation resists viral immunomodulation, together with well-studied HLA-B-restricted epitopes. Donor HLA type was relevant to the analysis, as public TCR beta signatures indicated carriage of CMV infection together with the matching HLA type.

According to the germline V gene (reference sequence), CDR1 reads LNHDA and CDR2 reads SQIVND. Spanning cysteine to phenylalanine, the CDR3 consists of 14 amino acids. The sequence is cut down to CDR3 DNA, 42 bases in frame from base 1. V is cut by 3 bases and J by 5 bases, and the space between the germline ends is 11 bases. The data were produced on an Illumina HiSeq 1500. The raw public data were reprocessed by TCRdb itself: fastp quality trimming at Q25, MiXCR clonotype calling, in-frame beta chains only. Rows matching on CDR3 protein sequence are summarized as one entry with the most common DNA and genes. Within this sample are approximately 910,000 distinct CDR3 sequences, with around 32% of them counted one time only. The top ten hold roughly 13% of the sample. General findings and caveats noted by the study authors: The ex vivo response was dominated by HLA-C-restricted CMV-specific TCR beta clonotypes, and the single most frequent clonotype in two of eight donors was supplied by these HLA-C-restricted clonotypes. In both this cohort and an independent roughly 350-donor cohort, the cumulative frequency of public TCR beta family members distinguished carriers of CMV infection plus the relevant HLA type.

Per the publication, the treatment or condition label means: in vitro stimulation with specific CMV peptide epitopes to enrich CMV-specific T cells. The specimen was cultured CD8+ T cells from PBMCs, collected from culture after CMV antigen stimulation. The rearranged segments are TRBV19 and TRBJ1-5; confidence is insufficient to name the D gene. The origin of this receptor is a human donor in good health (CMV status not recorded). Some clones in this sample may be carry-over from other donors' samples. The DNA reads TGTGCCAGTAGTATCGAGGGTTTGGATCAGCCCCAGCATTTT. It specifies CASSIEGLDQPQHF.